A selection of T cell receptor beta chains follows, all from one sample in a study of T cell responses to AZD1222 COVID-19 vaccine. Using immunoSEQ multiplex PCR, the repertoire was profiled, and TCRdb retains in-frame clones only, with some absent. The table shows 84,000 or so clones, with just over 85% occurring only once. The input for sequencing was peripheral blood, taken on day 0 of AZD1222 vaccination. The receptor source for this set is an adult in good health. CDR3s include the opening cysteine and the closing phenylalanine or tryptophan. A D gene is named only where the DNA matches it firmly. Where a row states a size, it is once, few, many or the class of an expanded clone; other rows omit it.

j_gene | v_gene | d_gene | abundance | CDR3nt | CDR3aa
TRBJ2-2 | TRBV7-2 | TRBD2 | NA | TGTGCCAGCAGCTTAGCAACTAGCGGAAACACCGGGGAGCTGTTTTTT | CASSLATSGNTGELFF
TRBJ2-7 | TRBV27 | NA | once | TGTGCCAGCAGTTTATATGCCGGGGAAGAGCAGTACTTC | CASSLYAGEEQYF
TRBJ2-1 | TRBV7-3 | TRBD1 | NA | TGTGCCAGCAGCCCATGGGCAGGGGGCGGCGATGAGCAGTTCTTC | CASSPWAGGGDEQFF
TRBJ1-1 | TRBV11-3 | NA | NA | TGTGCCAGCAGCTTATGGTCTCTGGGCCCGAACACTGAAGCTTTCTTT | CASSLWSLGPNTEAFF
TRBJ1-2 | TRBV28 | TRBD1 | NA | TGTGCCAGCAGTCCGAGACCGGGACAGAAGAACTATGGCTACACCTTC | CASSPRPGQKNYGYTF
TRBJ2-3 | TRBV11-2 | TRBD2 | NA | TGTGCCAGCAGCTTAGGACTAGCGGGAGGCACAGATACGCAGTATTTT | CASSLGLAGGTDTQYF
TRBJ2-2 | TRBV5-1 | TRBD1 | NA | TGCGCCAGCAGCTCAATTGGGACAGGGGGTGCCGGGGAGCTGTTTTTT | CASSSIGTGGAGELFF
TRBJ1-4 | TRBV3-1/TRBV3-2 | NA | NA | TGTGCCAGCAGCCAAGATTACGATGAAAAACTGTTTTTT | CASSQDYDEKLFF
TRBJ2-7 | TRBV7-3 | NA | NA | TGTGCCAGCAGCCCATCAGGGTTCTCCTACGAGCAGTACTTC | CASSPSGFSYEQYF
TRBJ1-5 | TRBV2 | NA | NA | TGTGCCAGCACGAGGGTGGGTAGCAATCAGCCCCAGCATTTT | CASTRVGSNQPQHF
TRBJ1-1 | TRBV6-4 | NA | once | TGTGCCAGCAGTGCCCGGGAGGGGGACACTGAAGCTTTCTTT | CASSAREGDTEAFF
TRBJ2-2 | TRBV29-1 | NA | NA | TGCAGCGTTTTACAGGGAGGGAACACCGGGGAGCTGTTTTTT | CSVLQGGNTGELFF
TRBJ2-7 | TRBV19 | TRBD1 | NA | TGTGCCAGTAGTATCCGGGACAGACCCTACGAGCAGTACTTC | CASSIRDRPYEQYF
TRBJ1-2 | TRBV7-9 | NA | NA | TGTGCCAGCAGCCCCGGGACATCGGGCGGCTACACCTTC | CASSPGTSGGYTF
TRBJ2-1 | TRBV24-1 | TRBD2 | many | TGTGCCACCAGTGATTGGACCGGGACTAGCGGGTTTAATGAGCAGTTCTTC | CATSDWTGTSGFNEQFF
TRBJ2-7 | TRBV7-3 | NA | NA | TGTGCCAGCAGCCGGGGTGTGGGCTACGAGCAGTACTTC | CASSRGVGYEQYF
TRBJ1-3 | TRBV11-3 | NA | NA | TGTGCCAGCAGCTTAGCAGTCCGGTCCTCTGGAAACACCATATATTTT | CASSLAVRSSGNTIYF
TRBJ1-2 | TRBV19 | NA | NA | TGTGCCAGTAGTACAGAACAATACAACTATGGCTACACCTTC | CASSTEQYNYGYTF
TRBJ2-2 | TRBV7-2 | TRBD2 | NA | TGTGCCAGCAGCCCAAGGGTCGCTAGCGGGCTATACACCGGGGAGCTGTTTTTT | CASSPRVASGLYTGELFF
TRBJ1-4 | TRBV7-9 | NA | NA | TGTGCCAGCAGCTTAGAATCCGGGTGGCGAGGTGAAAAACTGTTTTTT | CASSLESGWRGEKLFF
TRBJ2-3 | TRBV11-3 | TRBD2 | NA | TGTGCCAGCAGCTGGGCCGGTACAGGGAGGACGGGAGGGGATACGCAGTATTTT | CASSWAGTGRTGGDTQYF
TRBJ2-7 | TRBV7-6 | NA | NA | TGTGCCAGCAGCCTAGTTGGGACGGAGGCCTCCTACGAGCAGTACTTC | CASSLVGTEASYEQYF
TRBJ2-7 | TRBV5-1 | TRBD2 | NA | TGCGCCAGCAGGACTAGCGGGAGCCCTTCCTACGAGCAGTACTTC | CASRTSGSPSYEQYF
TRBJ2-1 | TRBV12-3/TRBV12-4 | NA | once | TGTGCCAGCAGTTTTTTTGGGGTAAATGAGCAGTTCTTC | CASSFFGVNEQFF
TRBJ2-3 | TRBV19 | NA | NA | TGTGCCAGTAGACCACCTGGCACAGATACGCAGTATTTT | CASRPPGTDTQYF
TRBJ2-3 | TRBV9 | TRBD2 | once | TGTGCCAGCAGCGTATCCGGGAGGCCAGGGGATACGCAGTATTTT | CASSVSGRPGDTQYF
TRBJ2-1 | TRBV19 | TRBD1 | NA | TGTGCCAGTAGTATAGGGACAGGGGGCGGAGAGCAGTTCTTC | CASSIGTGGGEQFF
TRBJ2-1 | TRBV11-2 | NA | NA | TGTGCCAGCAGCTTAGATCGGAGCTCCTACAATGAGCAGTTCTTC | CASSLDRSSYNEQFF
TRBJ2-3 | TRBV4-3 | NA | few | TGCGCCAGCAGCCAAGTTCTGCTCTCCACAGATACGCAGTATTTT | CASSQVLLSTDTQYF
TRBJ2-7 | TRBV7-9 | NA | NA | TGTGCCAGCAGCTCCCGGACAGATTTACCGGAGCAGTACTTC | CASSSRTDLPEQYF
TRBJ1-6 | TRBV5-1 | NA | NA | TGCGCCAGCAGCTTGGCTATGGGGCTGGATTCACCCCTCCACTTT | CASSLAMGLDSPLHF
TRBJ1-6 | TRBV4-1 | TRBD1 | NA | TGCGCCAGCCAGGGGATGGGGACAGTTAATTCACCCCTCCACTTT | CASQGMGTVNSPLHF
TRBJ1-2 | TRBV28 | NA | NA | TGTGCCAGCAGTCCGGGGCAATATGGCTACACCTTC | CASSPGQYGYTF
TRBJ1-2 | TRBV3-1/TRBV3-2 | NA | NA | TGTGCCAGCAGCCATTCAGGGCCCTATGGCTACACCTTC | CASSHSGPYGYTF
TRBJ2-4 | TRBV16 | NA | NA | TGTGCCAGCAGCCCCCAATATCAAAACATTCAGTACTTC | CASSPQYQNIQYF
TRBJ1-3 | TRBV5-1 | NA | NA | TGCGCCAGCAGCTTGGGTAGCTCTGGAAACACCATATATTTT | CASSLGSSGNTIYF
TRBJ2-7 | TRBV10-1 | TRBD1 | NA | TGCGCCAGCAGACCCGGACAGGGTTTCAACGAGCAGTACTTC | CASRPGQGFNEQYF
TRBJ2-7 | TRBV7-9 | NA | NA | TGTGCCAGCAGCCTAAGGGACATAGCCCCCTACGAGCAGTACTTC | CASSLRDIAPYEQYF
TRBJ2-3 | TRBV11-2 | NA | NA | TGTGCCAGCAGCTTGGGACACGGGGTTTCTAGCACAGATACGCAGTATTTT | CASSLGHGVSSTDTQYF
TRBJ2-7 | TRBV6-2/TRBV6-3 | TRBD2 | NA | TGTGCCAGCAGTCCAACTGGTGGCGGGAGCCTAACCTACGAGCAGTACTTC | CASSPTGGGSLTYEQYF
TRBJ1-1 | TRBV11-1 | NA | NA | TGTGCCAGCAGCCGAACCCAGGGCACACATGAAGCTTTCTTT | CASSRTQGTHEAFF
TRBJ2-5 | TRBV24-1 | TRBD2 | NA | TGTGCCACCGGACTAGCGGGAGAATCAGAGACCCAGTACTTC | CATGLAGESETQYF
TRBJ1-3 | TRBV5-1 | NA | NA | TGCGCCAGCAGTTGGGACGACTCTGGAAACACCATATATTTT | CASSWDDSGNTIYF
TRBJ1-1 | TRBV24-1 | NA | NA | TGTGCCACCAGTGACTCGTACAGGGCGGCTGAAGCTTTCTTT | CATSDSYRAAEAFF
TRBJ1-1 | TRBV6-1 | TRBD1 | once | TGTGCCAGCAGTGGTTCTACAGGGGTTGGGGGTGGCACTGAAGCTTTCTTT | CASSGSTGVGGGTEAFF
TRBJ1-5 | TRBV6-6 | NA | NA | TGTGCCAGCAGTTACGAGGGGATGGCCAATCAGCCCCAGCATTTT | CASSYEGMANQPQHF